These T cell receptor beta chains were read from a single sample in a study of cytomegalovirus exposure and HLA in healthy donors. TCRdb's table, derived via immunoSEQ multiplex PCR, lists solely in-frame clones and lacks some. The sample lists 70,000 to 90,000 clones, roughly 84% occurring once. Material: PBMCs. Receptors were obtained from a man in his 70s in good health and CMV-seropositive. The CDR3 runs from the conserved cysteine through the conserved F or W. D genes are given only for firm matches. Size values are once, few and many counts, or a class for expanded clones, and some rows have none.

d_call j_call v_call clone_size cdr3_aa cdr3_nt
. TRBJ2-7 TRBV28 . CASSLSVDRRIGF TGTGCCAGCAGTTTATCGGTGGACAGAAGGATTGGGTTC
TRBD1 TRBJ2-5 TRBV11-2 . CASSLGDSWLETQYF TGTGCCAGCAGCTTAGGGGACAGCTGGTTGGAGACCCAGTACTTC
. TRBJ2-7 TRBV5-1 . CASSWGVSSYEQYF TGCGCCAGCAGCTGGGGGGTGAGCTCCTACGAGCAGTACTTC
TRBD2 TRBJ2-5 TRBV7-7 . CASSLGGTSGLETQYF TGTGCCAGCAGCTTAGGGGGGACTAGCGGGCTGGAGACCCAGTACTTC
. TRBJ2-2 TRBV2 . CASSEASAANTGELFF TGTGCCAGCAGTGAAGCCTCGGCGGCGAACACCGGGGAGCTGTTTTTT
TRBD2 TRBJ2-7 TRBV9 once CASSVAIAGGPIEQYF TGTGCCAGCAGCGTAGCTATAGCGGGAGGGCCAATCGAGCAGTACTTC
TRBD2 TRBJ2-3 TRBV11-3 . CASSSGTRGADTQYF TGTGCCAGCAGCTCCGGGACTAGAGGCGCAGATACGCAGTATTTT
. TRBJ2-5 TRBV5-4 . CASSLTGGVRLETQYF TGTGCCAGCAGCTTGACCGGGGGAGTACGACTAGAGACCCAGTACTTC
. TRBJ2-1 TRBV16 . CASSPYNEQFF TGTGCCAGCAGTCCATACAATGAGCAGTTCTTC
TRBD2 TRBJ2-5 TRBV15 . CATAGTSGSGETQYF TGTGCCACCGCCGGGACTAGCGGGAGTGGGGAGACCCAGTACTTC
TRBD1 TRBJ1-5 TRBV11-3 . CASSPRTGKGSSNQPQHF TGTGCCAGCAGCCCCCGGACAGGGAAAGGTTCTAGCAATCAGCCCCAGCATTTT
TRBD2 TRBJ2-5 TRBV6-4 . CASSATSGEETQYF TGTGCCAGCAGTGCGACTAGCGGGGAAGAGACCCAGTACTTC
. TRBJ1-2 TRBV10-3 . CAISESSLRRANGYTF TGTGCCATCAGTGAGTCGAGTCTCAGGAGGGCGAATGGCTACACCTTC
TRBD1 TRBJ2-7 TRBV5-1 . CASSLGDSVYEQYF TGCGCCAGCAGCCTAGGGGACAGTGTTTACGAGCAGTACTTC
. TRBJ2-5 TRBV5-1 . CASSLVGGQETQYF TGCGCCAGCAGCTTGGTCGGGGGTCAAGAGACCCAGTACTTC
. TRBJ2-5 TRBV15 . CATSRDLVRETQYF TGTGCCACCAGCAGAGATTTAGTTAGAGAGACCCAGTACTTC
. TRBJ2-4 TRBV7-2 . CASSLAQIKNIQYF TGTGCCAGCAGCTTAGCACAGATCAAAAACATTCAGTACTTC
. TRBJ1-4 TRBV27 . CASSFQASGEKLFF TGTGCCAGCAGTTTTCAGGCGTCAGGGGAAAAACTGTTTTTT
. TRBJ1-6 TRBV19 . CASSTGYNSPLHF TGTGCCAGCTCCACAGGGTATAATTCACCCCTCCACTTT
. TRBJ1-4 TRBV30 . CAWIGQPGEKLFF TGTGCCTGGATAGGACAGCCTGGGGAAAAACTGTTTTTT
. TRBJ2-7 TRBV19 . CASSIGRDYEQYF TGTGCCAGTAGTATAGGGAGGGACTACGAGCAGTACTTC
TRBD1 TRBJ1-1 TRBV2 once CASTKSQGAGTEAFF TGTGCCAGCACCAAGTCCCAGGGGGCGGGCACTGAAGCTTTCTTT
. TRBJ1-6 TRBV7-9 . CASSFWGEANSPLHF TGTGCCAGCAGCTTCTGGGGGGAGGCTAATTCACCCCTCCACTTT
. TRBJ1-1 TRBV7-3 . CASSSSGITEAFF TGTGCCAGCAGCTCGTCAGGCATCACTGAAGCTTTCTTT
TRBD1 TRBJ2-7 TRBV11-2 . CASSSRDSPYEQYF TGTGCCAGCAGCTCCCGGGACAGCCCTTACGAGCAGTACTTC
TRBD2 TRBJ2-3 TRBV7-6 . CASSLSSGGDLNTDTQYF TGTGCCAGCAGCCTATCTAGCGGGGGGGACCTAAACACAGATACGCAGTATTTT
TRBD2 TRBJ2-5 TRBV5-1 . CASSLRLAGWETQYF TGCGCCAGCAGCTTGCGGCTAGCGGGGTGGGAGACCCAGTACTTC
TRBD2 TRBJ2-1 TRBV5-1 . CASSPELAGIVNEQFF TGCGCCAGCAGCCCAGAGCTAGCGGGCATAGTAAATGAGCAGTTCTTC
. TRBJ2-1 TRBV5-1 . CASSWGLGADEQFF TGCGCCAGCAGCTGGGGTCTGGGGGCTGATGAGCAGTTCTTC
. TRBJ2-2 TRBV10-1 . CASSASITGELFF TGCGCCAGCAGCGCTAGCATCACCGGGGAGCTGTTTTTT
TRBD1 TRBJ1-6 TRBV9 . CASSLRDRNNSPLHF TGTGCCAGCAGCCTCCGGGACAGGAATAATTCACCCCTCCACTTT
TRBD2 TRBJ2-3 TRBV25-1 . CASTKSGDDTDTQYF TGTGCCAGCACCAAAAGCGGGGACGACACAGATACGCAGTATTTT
TRBD1 TRBJ2-7 TRBV18 . CASSPDRVEQYF TGTGCCAGCTCACCCGACAGGGTCGAGCAGTACTTC
. TRBJ2-7 TRBV5-4 . CASSFGPQGEQYF TGTGCCAGCAGCTTCGGACCTCAGGGGGAGCAGTACTTC
TRBD1 TRBJ2-5 TRBV30 . CAWTGGYETQYF TGTGCCTGGACAGGGGGCTATGAGACCCAGTACTTC
TRBD2 TRBJ2-5 TRBV9 . CASSVGIAGTQETQYF TGTGCCAGCAGCGTAGGGATAGCGGGGACCCAAGAGACCCAGTACTTC
TRBD1 TRBJ2-7 TRBV7-8 few CASSSQGGRLSYEQYF TGTGCCAGCAGCTCACAGGGGGGACGCCTATCCTACGAGCAGTACTTC
TRBD1 TRBJ1-5 TRBV7-2 . CASSPWTGGRQPQHF TGTGCCAGCAGTCCCTGGACAGGGGGACGTCAGCCCCAGCATTTT
TRBD2 TRBJ2-3 TRBV7-9 . CASSPGLDGDTQYF TGTGCCAGCAGCCCAGGACTAGACGGGGATACGCAGTATTTT